The 16 T cell receptor beta chains in this list originate from one sample, sequenced in a study of cytomegalovirus exposure and HLA in healthy donors. Repertoires were generated with immunoSEQ multiplex PCR, while TCRdb's copy carries only in-frame clones and drops some. The repertoire holds about 66,000 clones, with 95% to 97% as singletons. Sequenced material: PBMCs. The receptor set was obtained from a woman between 18 and 30 years old in good health and CMV-seropositive.

This clone was observed once. This chain joins TRBV9 and TRBJ1-2; no definite D call. The V and J ends lost 2 bases and 3 bases respectively, with 8 bases between them. CDR1 SGDLS and CDR2 YYNGEE come from the germline V gene. The CDR3 loop spans 13 amino acids. The CDR3 DNA is TGTGCCAGCAGCGTCTCGGTCTACTATGGCTACACCTTC. This translates into CASSVSVYYGYTF.

The chain has TRBV19 and TRBJ1-1, with TRBD1 as a possible D gene (5 bases). The CDR3 is 14 amino acids. V lost 1 base, J lost 4 bases, and 10 bases lay in between. Germline V gives CDR1 LNHDA, CDR2 SQIVND (reference sequence). In DNA, the CDR3 is TGTGCCAGTAGTATAGCGGGCGGGGGCACTGAAGCTTTCTTT. This codes for CASSIAGGGTEAFF.

The chain employs TRBV9 and TRBJ2-7, with TRBD1 identical over 12 bases. The CDR3 totals 15 residues. Unmatched junction bases numbered 4, after V lost 3 bases and J lost 3 bases. Germline values: CDR1 SGDLS, CDR2 YYNGEE. The CDR3 is CASSEGTGGRYEQYF. DNA of the CDR3: TGTGCCAGCAGCGAGGGGACAGGGGGCCGCTACGAGCAGTACTTC.

The genes are TRBV7-9 and TRBJ2-1; possible D gene TRBD1, 6 bases. The V end was cut by 1 base, the J end by 4 bases, with 11 bases between. This CDR3 spans 15 amino acids. Germline values: CDR1 SEHNR, CDR2 FQNEAQ (reference sequence). The CDR3 region has the DNA TGTGCCAGCAGCTTAGATGACAGGCCGTACAATGAGCAGTTCTTC. Its translation is CASSLDDRPYNEQFF.

The rearrangement joins TRBV6-6 to TRBJ1-1, with D unresolved. Trimming removed 2 bases at V and 3 bases at J, with 10 bases between. The CDR3 is 14 residues long. The germline CDR1 and CDR2 sequences are MNHNY and SVGAGI (reference sequence). CDR3: CASSYRSEYTEAFF. For the CDR3, the DNA is TGTGCCAGCAGTTACCGTAGCGAGTACACTGAAGCTTTCTTT.

This clone has only one observation. This sequence joins TRBV11-3 and TRBJ1-1; tentative D call: TRBD1 (6 bases). Trimming took off 2 bases at V and 1 base at J, with 11 bases between the two ends. CDR1 SGHNT and CDR2 YENEEA come from the germline V gene. The CDR3 contains 15 residues. CDR3 loop: CASSLKRTANTEAFF. The DNA for the CDR3 is TGTGCCAGCAGCTTAAAACGGACAGCGAACACTGAAGCTTTCTTT.

The CDR3 sequence is CASSSLAGGPRTQYF. The CDR3 DNA reads as TGTGCCAGCAGTTCACTAGCGGGAGGGCCCCGGACGCAGTATTTT. The chain uses TRBV28 and TRBJ2-3; 13 bases are shared with TRBD2. Losses at the gene ends were 4 bases for V and 9 bases for J; bases not matched to a gene: 7. Germline assignment: CDR1 MDHEN and CDR2 SYDVKM. The CDR3 contains 15 residues.

The J gene is TRBJ1-1, the V gene TRBV19; a weak D match, TRBD1 (5 bases). The CDR3 is made up of 16 amino acids. V was pared by 7 bases and J by 4 bases, with 22 bases between. CDR1 is LNHDA, CDR2 SQIVND, per germline (reference sequence). This chain's CDR3 is CASTSPLGGWTTEAFF. The CDR3 DNA reads as TGTGCCAGTACCTCCCCCTTGGGGGGTTGGACCACTGAAGCTTTCTTT.

This sequence joins TRBV11-2 and TRBJ2-7; D not certain. Germline CDR1 reads SGHAT; CDR2 reads FQNNGV. With 6 bases removed from V and 3 bases from J, the gap between germline ends came to 3 bases. This CDR3 contains 10 residues. Here the CDR3 DNA reads TGTGCCAGCAGTAACTACGAGCAGTACTTC. As protein: CASSNYEQYF.

In nucleotides, the CDR3 is TGTGCCAGCAGCAAGGAGGGGGGGCCAGTGTCCTACGAGCAGTACTTC. This encodes CASSKEGGPVSYEQYF. The chain uses TRBV21-1 and TRBJ2-7; the D call in the table, TRBD2, was not verified against the DNA. TRBV21-1 represents a pseudogene. CDR3 length: 16 residues.

The chain links TRBV27 to TRBJ2-1, with D unclear. Germline V gene sequence: CDR1 MNHEY, CDR2 SMNVEV (reference sequence). V was pared by 7 bases and J by 3 bases, with 7 bases between. The CDR3 spans 12 residues. The CDR3 region is CASNGLYNEQFF. The DNA of the CDR3 is TGTGCCAGCAATGGGCTCTACAATGAGCAGTTCTTC.

The chain is built from TRBV14 and TRBJ2-7, with 7 bases matching TRBD1. Trimming at V came to 0 bases and at J to 2 bases, leaving 7 bases not matched to a gene. The germline gives CDR1 SGHDN, CDR2 FVKESK. This CDR3 contains 16 residues. The CDR3 sequence is CASSQDEDRRTYEQYF. The CDR3 nucleotides read TGTGCCAGCAGCCAAGATGAGGACAGGCGCACCTACGAGCAGTACTTC. Looking up the rest from reference TRBV14 and TRBJ2-7 gives the full variable domain: EAGVTQFPSHSVIEKGQTVTLRCDPISGHDNLYWYRRVMGKEIKFLLHFVKESKQDESGMPNNRFLAERTGGTYSTLKVQPAELEDSGVYFCASSQDEDRRTYEQYFGPGTRLTVT.

The J gene is TRBJ1-3, the V gene TRBV5-6, with a tentative D call TRBD1 (5 bases). The CDR3 spans 14 residues. Trimming cost V 1 base and J 4 bases, with 9 bases left between them. CDR1 and CDR2 from the germline V gene are SGHDT and YYEEEE. The CDR3 is CASSLQGSGNTIYF. The CDR3 nucleotides are TGTGCCAGCAGCTTGCAGGGATCAGGAAACACCATATATTTT. Based on the CDR3 plus reference TRBV5-6 and TRBJ1-3, the full variable domain is DAGVTQSPTHLIKTRGQQVTLRCSPKSGHDTVSWYQQALGQGPQFIFQYYEEEERQRGNFPDRFSGHQFPNYSSELNVNALLLGDSALYLCASSLQGSGNTIYFGEGSWLTVV.

The chain couples TRBV6-5 to TRBJ2-7; D is undetermined. Looked up from germline, CDR1 is MNHEY and CDR2 is SVGAGI. Trimming removed 6 bases from V and 0 bases from J, with 9 bases in between. The CDR3 is made up of 13 amino acids. CDR3 sequence reads: CASSKSLSYEQYF. CDR3 in DNA: TGTGCCAGCAGCAAATCACTCTCCTACGAGCAGTACTTC.

This clone was seen once. One end of the junction varies from germline; a read error may be responsible. This chain uses TRBV7-8 with TRBJ1-2; 7 bases match TRBD1. Germline CDR1 and CDR2: SGHVS and FQNEAQ. The CDR3 totals 14 residues. Here the CDR3 DNA reads TGTGCCAGCAGCGTAGCGACAGGGAACTATGGCTACACCTTC. This gives the protein CASSVATGNYGYTF.

The chain uses TRBV9 and TRBJ1-4; TRBD1 matches 7 bases. The germline V gene encodes CDR1 SGDLS and CDR2 YYNGEE. V was clipped by 3 bases and J by 7 bases; unmatched bases: 6. This CDR3 spans 14 amino acids. CDR3 nucleotide sequence: TGTGCCAGCAGCGCGACAGGGCAGAGTGAAAAACTGTTTTTT. Its protein product is CASSATGQSEKLFF.